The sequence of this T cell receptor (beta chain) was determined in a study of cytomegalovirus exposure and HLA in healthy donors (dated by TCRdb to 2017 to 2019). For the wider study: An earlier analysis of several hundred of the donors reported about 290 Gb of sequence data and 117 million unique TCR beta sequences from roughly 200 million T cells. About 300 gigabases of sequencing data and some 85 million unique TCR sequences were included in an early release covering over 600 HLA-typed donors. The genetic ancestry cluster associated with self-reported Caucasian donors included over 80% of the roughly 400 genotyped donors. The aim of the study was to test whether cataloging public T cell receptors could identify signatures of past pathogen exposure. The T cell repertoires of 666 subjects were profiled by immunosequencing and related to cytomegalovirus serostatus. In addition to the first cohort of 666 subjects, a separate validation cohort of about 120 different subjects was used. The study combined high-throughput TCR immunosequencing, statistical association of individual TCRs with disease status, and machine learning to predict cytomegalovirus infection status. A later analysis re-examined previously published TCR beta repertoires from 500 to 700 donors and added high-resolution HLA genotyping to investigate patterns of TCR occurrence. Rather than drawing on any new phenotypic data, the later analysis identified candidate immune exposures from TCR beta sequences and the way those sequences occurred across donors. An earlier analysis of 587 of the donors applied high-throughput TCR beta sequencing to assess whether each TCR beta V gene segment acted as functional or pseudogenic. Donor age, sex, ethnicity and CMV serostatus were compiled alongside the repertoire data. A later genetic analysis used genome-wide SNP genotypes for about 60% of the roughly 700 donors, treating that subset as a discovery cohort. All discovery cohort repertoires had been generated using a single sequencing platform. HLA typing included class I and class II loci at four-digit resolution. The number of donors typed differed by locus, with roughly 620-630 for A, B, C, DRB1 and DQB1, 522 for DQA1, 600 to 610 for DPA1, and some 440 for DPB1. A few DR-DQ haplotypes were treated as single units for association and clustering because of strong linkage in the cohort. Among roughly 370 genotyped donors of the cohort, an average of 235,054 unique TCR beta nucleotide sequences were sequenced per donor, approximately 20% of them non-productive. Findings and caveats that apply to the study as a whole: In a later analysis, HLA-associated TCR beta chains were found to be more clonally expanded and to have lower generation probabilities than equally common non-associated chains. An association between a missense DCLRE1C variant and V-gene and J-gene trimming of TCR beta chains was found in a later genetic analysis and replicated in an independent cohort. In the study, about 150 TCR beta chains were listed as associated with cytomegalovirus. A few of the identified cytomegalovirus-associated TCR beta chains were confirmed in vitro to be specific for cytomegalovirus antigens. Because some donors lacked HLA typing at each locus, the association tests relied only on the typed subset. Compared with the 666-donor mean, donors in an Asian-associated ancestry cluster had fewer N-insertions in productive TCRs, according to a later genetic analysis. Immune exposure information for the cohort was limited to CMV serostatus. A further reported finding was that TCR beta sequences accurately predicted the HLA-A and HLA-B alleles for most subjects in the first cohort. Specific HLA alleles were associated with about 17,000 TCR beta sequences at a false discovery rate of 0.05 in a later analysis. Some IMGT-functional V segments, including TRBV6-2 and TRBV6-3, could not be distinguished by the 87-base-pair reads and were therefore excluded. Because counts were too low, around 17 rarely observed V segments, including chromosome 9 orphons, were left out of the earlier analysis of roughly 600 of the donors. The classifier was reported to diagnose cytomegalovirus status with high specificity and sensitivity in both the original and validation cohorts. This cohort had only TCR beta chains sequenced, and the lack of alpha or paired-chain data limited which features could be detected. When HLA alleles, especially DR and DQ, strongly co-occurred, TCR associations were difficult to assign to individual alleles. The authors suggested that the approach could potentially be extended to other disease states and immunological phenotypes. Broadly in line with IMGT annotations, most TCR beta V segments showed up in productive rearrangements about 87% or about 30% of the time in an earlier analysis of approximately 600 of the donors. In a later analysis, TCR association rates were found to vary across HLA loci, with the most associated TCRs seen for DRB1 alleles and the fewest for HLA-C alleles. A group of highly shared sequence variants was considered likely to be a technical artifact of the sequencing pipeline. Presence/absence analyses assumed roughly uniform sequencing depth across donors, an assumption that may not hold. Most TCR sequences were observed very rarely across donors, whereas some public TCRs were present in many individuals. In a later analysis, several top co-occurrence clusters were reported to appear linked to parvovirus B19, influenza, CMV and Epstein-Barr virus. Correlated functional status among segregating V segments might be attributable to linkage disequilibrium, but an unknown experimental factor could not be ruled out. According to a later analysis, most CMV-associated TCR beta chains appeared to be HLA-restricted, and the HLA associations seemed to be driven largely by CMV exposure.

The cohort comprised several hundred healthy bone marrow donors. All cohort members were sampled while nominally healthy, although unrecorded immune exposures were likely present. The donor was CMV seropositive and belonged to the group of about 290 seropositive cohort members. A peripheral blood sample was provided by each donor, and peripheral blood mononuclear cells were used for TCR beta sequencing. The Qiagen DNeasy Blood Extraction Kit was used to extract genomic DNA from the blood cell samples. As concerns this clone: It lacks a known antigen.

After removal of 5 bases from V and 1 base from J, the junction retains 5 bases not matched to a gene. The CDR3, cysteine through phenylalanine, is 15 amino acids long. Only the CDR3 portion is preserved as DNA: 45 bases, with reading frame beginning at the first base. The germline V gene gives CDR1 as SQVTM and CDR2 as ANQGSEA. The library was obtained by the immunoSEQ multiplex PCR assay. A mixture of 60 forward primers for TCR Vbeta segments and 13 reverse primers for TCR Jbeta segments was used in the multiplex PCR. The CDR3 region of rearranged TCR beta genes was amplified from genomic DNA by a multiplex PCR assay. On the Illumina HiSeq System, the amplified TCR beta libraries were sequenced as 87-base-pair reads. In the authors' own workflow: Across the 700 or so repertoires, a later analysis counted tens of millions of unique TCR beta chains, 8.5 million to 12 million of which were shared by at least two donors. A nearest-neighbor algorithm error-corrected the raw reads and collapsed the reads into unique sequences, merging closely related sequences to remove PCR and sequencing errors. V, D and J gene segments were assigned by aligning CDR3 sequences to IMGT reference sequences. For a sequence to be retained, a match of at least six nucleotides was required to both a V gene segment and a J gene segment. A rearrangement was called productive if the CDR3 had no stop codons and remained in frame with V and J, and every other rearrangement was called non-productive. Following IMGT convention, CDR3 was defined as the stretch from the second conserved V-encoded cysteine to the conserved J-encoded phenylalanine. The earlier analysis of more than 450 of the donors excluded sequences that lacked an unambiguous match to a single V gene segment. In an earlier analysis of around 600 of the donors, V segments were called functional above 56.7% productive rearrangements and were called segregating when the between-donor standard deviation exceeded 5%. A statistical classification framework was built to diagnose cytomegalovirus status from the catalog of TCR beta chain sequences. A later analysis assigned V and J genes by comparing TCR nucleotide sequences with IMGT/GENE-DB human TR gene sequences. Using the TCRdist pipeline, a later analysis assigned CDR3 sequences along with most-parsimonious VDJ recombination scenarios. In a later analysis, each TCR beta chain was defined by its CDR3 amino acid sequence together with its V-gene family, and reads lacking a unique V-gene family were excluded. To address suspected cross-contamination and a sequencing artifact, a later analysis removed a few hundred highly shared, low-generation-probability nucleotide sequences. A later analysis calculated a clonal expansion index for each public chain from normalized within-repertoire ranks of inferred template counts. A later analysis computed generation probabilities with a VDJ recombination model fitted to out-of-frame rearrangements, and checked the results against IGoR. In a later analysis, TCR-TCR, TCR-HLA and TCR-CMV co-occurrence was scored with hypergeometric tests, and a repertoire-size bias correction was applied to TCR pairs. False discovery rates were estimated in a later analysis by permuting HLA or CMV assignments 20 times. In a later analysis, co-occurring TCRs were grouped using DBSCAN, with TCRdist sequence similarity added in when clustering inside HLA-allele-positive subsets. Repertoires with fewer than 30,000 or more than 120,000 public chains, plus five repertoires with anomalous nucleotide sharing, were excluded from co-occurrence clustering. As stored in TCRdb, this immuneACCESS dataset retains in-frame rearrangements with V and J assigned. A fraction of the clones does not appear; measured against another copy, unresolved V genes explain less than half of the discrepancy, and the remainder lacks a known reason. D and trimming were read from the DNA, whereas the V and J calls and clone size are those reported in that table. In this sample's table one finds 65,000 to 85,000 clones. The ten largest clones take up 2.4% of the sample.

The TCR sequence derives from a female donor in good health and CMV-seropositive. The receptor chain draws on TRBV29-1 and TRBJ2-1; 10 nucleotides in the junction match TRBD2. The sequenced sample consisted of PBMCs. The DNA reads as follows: TGCAGCGTTCGTAGCGGGGGGTTATCCTACAATGAGCAGTTCTTC. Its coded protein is CSVRSGGLSYNEQFF.